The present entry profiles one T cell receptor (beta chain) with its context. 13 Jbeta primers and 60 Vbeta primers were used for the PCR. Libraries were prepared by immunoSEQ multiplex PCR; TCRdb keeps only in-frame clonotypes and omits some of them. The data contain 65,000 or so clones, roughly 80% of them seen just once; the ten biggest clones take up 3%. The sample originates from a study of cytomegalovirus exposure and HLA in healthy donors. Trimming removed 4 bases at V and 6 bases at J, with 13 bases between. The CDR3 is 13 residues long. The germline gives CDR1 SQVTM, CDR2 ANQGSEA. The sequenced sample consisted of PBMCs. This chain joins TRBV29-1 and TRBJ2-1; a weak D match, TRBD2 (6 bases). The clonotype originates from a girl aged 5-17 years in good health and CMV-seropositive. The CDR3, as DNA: TGCAGCGTTGCGGGACTGGCTGTCAATGAGCAGTTCTTC. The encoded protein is CSVAGLAVNEQFF.